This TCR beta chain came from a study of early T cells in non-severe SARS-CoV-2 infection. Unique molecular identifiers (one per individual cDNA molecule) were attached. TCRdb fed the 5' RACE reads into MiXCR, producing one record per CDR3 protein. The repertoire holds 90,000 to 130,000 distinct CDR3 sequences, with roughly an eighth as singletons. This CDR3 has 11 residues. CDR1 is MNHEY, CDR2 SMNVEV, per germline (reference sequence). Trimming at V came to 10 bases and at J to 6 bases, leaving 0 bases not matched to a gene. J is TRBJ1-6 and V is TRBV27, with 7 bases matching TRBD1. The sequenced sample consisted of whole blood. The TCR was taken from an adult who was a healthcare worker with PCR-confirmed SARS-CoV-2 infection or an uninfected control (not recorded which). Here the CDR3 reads CATGGNSPLHF. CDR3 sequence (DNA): TGTGCCACAGGGGGTAATTCACCCCTCCACTTT.